These T cell receptor beta chains were read from a single sample in a study of Ad26.COV2.S vaccination and SARS-CoV-2 variants. Clones were sequenced by immunoSEQ multiplex PCR, and TCRdb holds only the in-frame ones, with some missing. This repertoire shows 240,000 or so clones, roughly 90% found once; its top ten account for roughly 10%. Sequencing used peripheral blood, obtained in a trial of Ad26.COV2.S vaccine versus placebo. The source is a person aged 18-60 years who received the Ad26.COV2.S COVID-19 vaccine or a placebo. The conserved cysteine and the conserved F or W are not part of the CDR3 here. The order of the fields is V gene, J gene, CDR3 protein.

>TRBV24-1|TRBJ2-5
ATSFQGVETQY
>TRBV25-1|TRBJ2-7
ASSEWVSNEQY
>TRBV5-1|TRBJ2-1
ASRPQASGSSYNEQF
>TRBV25-1|TRBJ2-5
ASSPPGTGSETQY
>TRBV11-3|TRBJ2-3
ASSLVNGGDTQY
>TRBV7-9|TRBJ1-3
ASSSPETGLGDTIY
>TRBV5-8|TRBJ1-4
ASSLVGGPGTNEKLF
>TRBV30|TRBJ1-4
AWSVGGKLF
>TRBV6-5|TRBJ2-3
ASSSPSGNTDTQY
>TRBV19|TRBJ1-4
ASKTYEKLF
>TRBV28|TRBJ2-7
ASSFPGQGAYEQY
>TRBV11-2|TRBJ2-7
ASSLLGRSTYEQY
>TRBV19|TRBJ1-5
ASSISTGNNQPQH
>TRBV30|TRBJ1-2
AWRTTPLGRLTYGYT
>TRBV9|TRBJ2-3
ASSLDYPTTDTQY
>TRBV30|TRBJ2-7
AWSEQPYEQY
>TRBV6-5|TRBJ2-2
ASRRTAGELF
>TRBV11-3|TRBJ2-4
ASSLRQGDIQY